One and the same sample provided the 21 T cell receptor beta chains below, sequenced in a study of cytomegalovirus exposure and HLA in healthy donors. PCR used 60 Vbeta primers and 13 Jbeta primers. Sequencing used immunoSEQ multiplex PCR; TCRdb keeps in-frame clones, though not all of them. The data show roughly 130,000 clones, with roughly three quarters seen just once and approximately 0.97% held by the top ten. Sequencing used PBMCs. The origin of the receptors is a man in his late teens or twenties in good health and CMV-seronegative.

V usage is TRBV7-3 and J usage is TRBJ1-2, with 7 positions matching TRBD1. The J segment lost 7 bases and the V segment lost 5 bases, leaving 7 bases of the junction unmatched. The CDR3 has 13 amino acids. Germline CDR1 is SGHTA and CDR2 is FQGTGA. The CDR3 coding sequence is TGTGCCAGCAGCGTCCGACAGGGAGGTGGCTACACCTTC. Its protein product is CASSVRQGGGYTF.

The rearrangement uses TRBV5-1 and TRBJ1-2, with a possible D match to TRBD1 (5 bases). This CDR3 contains 14 residues. Per germline, CDR1 SGHRS and CDR2 YFSETQ. Trimming took 6 bases from V and 4 from J, leaving 16 bases between them. The CDR3 sequence is CASNELARGYGYTF. For the CDR3, the DNA is TGCGCCAGCAACGAGTTAGCTAGGGGCTATGGCTACACCTTC.

The chain recombines TRBV7-2 with TRBJ2-7; 9 positions agree with TRBD1. With 6 bases clipped from V and 5 bases from J, the junction kept 11 bases outside the gene matches. This CDR3 has 15 amino acids. CDR1 and CDR2 from the germline V gene are SGHTA and FQGNSA. CDR3: CASRKDRGLIHEQYF. DNA of the CDR3: TGTGCCAGCAGGAAGGACAGGGGATTAATCCACGAGCAGTACTTC.

The V call is TRBV29-1, the J call TRBJ1-2; D is perhaps TRBD1 (5 bases). The V and J ends lost 4 bases and 5 bases respectively, with 11 bases between them. Looked up from germline, CDR1 is SQVTM and CDR2 is ANQGSEA. CDR3 length equals 12 residues. CDR3 amino acids: CSVGGLAYGYTF. CDR3 DNA: TGCAGCGTTGGGGGCCTCGCGTATGGCTACACCTTC.

The chain employs TRBV18 and TRBJ2-5, with D tentatively TRBD1 (6 bases). Trimming removed 3 bases at V and 4 bases at J, with 24 bases between. This CDR3 is 18 amino acids long. Germline CDR1 KGHSH, CDR2 LQKENI. The CDR3 is CASSPLNGQGLIRETQYF. CDR3 coding DNA: TGTGCCAGCTCACCTCTAAACGGCCAGGGGCTAATACGAGAGACCCAGTACTTC.

Remarks on this clone: Sequence at one end of the junction differs from germline and may be a read error. The chain links TRBV7-7 to TRBJ2-5; 7 positions match TRBD1. The CDR3 spans 13 residues. The V gene's germline CDR1 is SSHAT and CDR2 FNYEAQ (reference sequence). This CDR3 reads CASSLDRQETQYF. The DNA for the CDR3 is TGTGCTAGCAGCTTGGACAGGCAAGAGACCCAGTACTTC.

Notes on this clone: The germline gene is not matched at one end of the junction; a read error may be the cause. The rearrangement joins TRBV7-9 to TRBJ1-6; D unresolved. The CDR3 length is 14 residues. Per germline, CDR1 SEHNR and CDR2 FQNEAQ (reference sequence). Here the CDR3 reads CSSSSPRGNSPLHF. CDR3 sequence (DNA): TGTTCCAGCAGCTCCCCCCGGGGTAACTCACCCCTCCACTTT.

V is TRBV30 and J is TRBJ2-5; D is undetermined. The CDR3 has 12 residues. The V gene lost 0 bases and the J gene lost 7 bases, with 9 bases spanning the gap. Germline values: CDR1 GTSNPN, CDR2 SVGIG (reference sequence). CDR3 protein: CAWSVSVGTQYF. Here the CDR3 DNA reads TGTGCCTGGAGTGTATCGGTTGGGACCCAGTACTTC.

This clone was recorded only once. The rearrangement joins TRBV6-6 to TRBJ1-4; 7 bases align to TRBD1. The J segment lost 7 bases and the V segment lost 2 bases, leaving 4 bases of the junction unmatched. This CDR3 comprises 14 residues. Germline V gene data show CDR1 as MNHNY and CDR2 as SVGAGI (reference sequence). The CDR3 protein is CASSYRGQGEKLFF. Written as DNA, the CDR3 is TGTGCCAGCAGTTACAGGGGGCAAGGTGAAAAACTGTTTTTT.

This chain joins TRBV5-1 and TRBJ2-6; 8 bases fit TRBD1. Germline V gives CDR1 SGHRS, CDR2 YFSETQ. This CDR3 has 17 amino acids. V was pared by 3 bases and J by 0 bases, with 5 bases of the junction left unmatched. CDR3 nucleotide sequence: TGCGCCAGCAGCTCCGGGACAGGCTCCTCTGGGGCCAACGTCCTGACTTTC. Its translation is CASSSGTGSSGANVLTF.

The V and J genes are TRBV9 and TRBJ1-2; D is possibly TRBD1 (5 bases). CDR1 and CDR2 from the germline V gene are SGDLS and YYNGEE. The V gene lost 0 bases and the J gene lost 4 bases, with 13 bases spanning the gap. The CDR3 spans 15 residues. The CDR3 here is CASSVGGGAGYGYTF. CDR3 coding DNA: TGTGCCAGCAGCGTAGGTGGAGGGGCCGGCTATGGCTACACCTTC.

The J gene is TRBJ2-7, the V gene TRBV2, with D possibly being TRBD2 (6 bases). CDR1 and CDR2 from the germline V gene are SNHLY and FYNNEI. V lost 3 bases and J 6 bases, leaving 15 bases between the germline ends. CDR3 length: 14 amino acids. This CDR3 is CASSDAGTPREQYF. CDR3 DNA sequence: TGTGCCAGCAGTGATGCGGGGACGCCGCGCGAGCAGTACTTC.

This clone occurred a few times. V and J are TRBV29-1 and TRBJ1-1; D is uncertain. The CDR3 length is 12 residues. V lost 5 bases and J lost 1, with 8 bases in between. Germline lookup yields CDR1 SQVTM and CDR2 ANQGSEA. CDR3 amino acids: CSVKRENTEAFF. CDR3 coding DNA: TGCAGCGTTAAGAGAGAGAACACTGAAGCTTTCTTT. Based on the CDR3 plus reference TRBV29-1 and TRBJ1-1, the full variable domain is SAVISQKPSRDICQRGTSLTIQCQVDSQVTMMFWYRQQPGQSLTLIATANQGSEATYESGFVIDKFPISRPNLTFSTLTVSNMSPEDSSIYLCSVKRENTEAFFGQGTRLTVV.

This chain links TRBV9 with TRBJ1-2, with 8 bases that match TRBD1. V shed 0 bases and J 4 bases; nucleotides not matched to a gene: 5. CDR1 and CDR2 (germline): SGDLS, YYNGEE. This CDR3 contains 15 residues. In DNA form, the CDR3 reads TGTGCCAGCAGCGTAGCGACAGGGGCTATCTATGGCTACACCTTC. Its translation: CASSVATGAIYGYTF.

The sample holds one count of this clone. The rearrangement joins TRBV15 to TRBJ2-3, with D possibly TRBD1 on 7 matching bases. CDR3 length: 13 residues. Germline values: CDR1 LNHNV, CDR2 YYDKDF (reference sequence). Between the trimmed V and J ends, which lost 10 bases and 5 bases, there was a span of 16 bases. Written as DNA, the CDR3 is TGTGCCATCGGGGGACAGTACGGAGATACGCAGTATTTT. It yields the protein CAIGGQYGDTQYF.

V usage is TRBV7-2 and J usage is TRBJ1-5; perhaps TRBD1 as D (5 bases). Germline assignment: CDR1 SGHTA and CDR2 FQGNSA. The CDR3 covers 16 residues. The V end was cut by 5 bases, the J end by 0 bases, with 14 bases between. The CDR3 bases are TGTGCCAGCAGCCTAGTAGGGGCTAATAGCAATCAGCCCCAGCATTTT. Translated: CASSLVGANSNQPQHF. The variable domain in full, completed from reference TRBV7-2 and TRBJ1-5, reads GAGVSQSPSNKVTEKGKDVELRCDPISGHTALYWYRQSLGQGLEFLIYFQGNSAPDKSGLPSDRFSAERTGGSVSTLTIQRTQQEDSAVYLCASSLVGANSNQPQHFGDGTRLSIL.

CDR3 amino acids: CASSVEGQGGTEAFF. The CDR3 DNA is TGTGCCAGCAGCGTAGAGGGACAGGGGGGCACTGAAGCTTTCTTT. The chain joins TRBV9 to TRBJ1-1; 11 bases match TRBD1. From germline, CDR1 is SGDLS and CDR2 YYNGEE. J gave up 4 bases and V 0 bases, and 2 bases lay outside the gene matches. This CDR3 spans 15 amino acids.

Concerning this clone itself: The junction departs from germline at one end; a sequencing error may be responsible. V gene TRBV6-5 combines with J gene TRBJ2-2, with 9 bases fitting TRBD1. Germline-derived CDR1 and CDR2 are MNHEY and SVGAGI. The CDR3 consists of 13 residues. As DNA, the CDR3 is TGCTTAACAAGGGGACAGGGTGCCGGGGAGCTGTTTTTT. It translates to CLTRGQGAGELFF.

The chain is built from TRBV4-2 and TRBJ1-4; 7 nucleotides line up with TRBD1. V lost 4 bases and J lost 3; bases outside the gene matches: 8. Germline CDR1 LGHNA, CDR2 YNFKEQ. The CDR3 loop spans 16 amino acids. The CDR3 loop reads CASSPLTGESNEKLFF. The CDR3 bases are TGTGCCAGCAGCCCATTAACAGGGGAATCTAATGAAAAACTGTTTTTT.

The rearrangement links TRBV30 to TRBJ2-7, with 7 bases lining up with TRBD1. Germline loops: CDR1 GTSNPN, CDR2 SVGIG (reference sequence). CDR3 size: 13 residues. The trim removed 0 bases at V and 3 bases at J, leaving 2 bases unmatched. The CDR3 region is CAWSVGQYYEQYF. The CDR3 nucleotides are TGTGCCTGGAGTGTGGGACAGTACTACGAGCAGTACTTC. Full variable domain (rest looked up from reference TRBV30 and TRBJ2-7): SQTIHQWPATLVQPVGSPLSLECTVEGTSNPNLYWYRQAAGRGLQLLFYSVGIGQISSEVPQNLSASRPQDRQFILSSKKLLLSDSGFYLCAWSVGQYYEQYFGPGTRLTVT.

The gene calls are TRBV9 and TRBJ2-2, with 8 nucleotides matching TRBD1. V lost 2 bases, J lost 5 bases, and 5 bases stayed unmatched. Germline V gene lookup returns CDR1 SGDLS and CDR2 YYNGEE. The CDR3 contains 15 residues. The CDR3, as DNA: TGTGCCAGCAGCGTCCGGACAGGGCTTACCGGGGAGCTGTTTTTT. Translating gives CASSVRTGLTGELFF.